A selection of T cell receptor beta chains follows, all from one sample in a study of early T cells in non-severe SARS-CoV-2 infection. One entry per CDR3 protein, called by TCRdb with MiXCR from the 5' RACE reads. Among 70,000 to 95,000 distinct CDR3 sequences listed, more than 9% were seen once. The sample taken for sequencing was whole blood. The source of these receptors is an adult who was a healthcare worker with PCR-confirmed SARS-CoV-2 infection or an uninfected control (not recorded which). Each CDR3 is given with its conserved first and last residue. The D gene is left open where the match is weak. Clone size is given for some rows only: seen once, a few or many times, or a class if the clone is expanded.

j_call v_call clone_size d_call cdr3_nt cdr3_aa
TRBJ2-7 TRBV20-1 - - TGCAGTGCTAGAGTGACGATTTTGAACTACGAGCAGTACTTC CSARVTILNYEQYF
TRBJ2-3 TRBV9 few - TGTGCCAGCAAACGGGGGCAGACAGATACGCAGTATTTT CASKRGQTDTQYF
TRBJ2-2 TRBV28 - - TGTGCCAGCACCCTCCGAGGTCCCACCGGGGAGCTGTTTTTT CASTLRGPTGELFF
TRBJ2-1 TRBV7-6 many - TGTGCCAGCAGCTTAGCGCCCTCCCAGGTCAACAATGAGCAGTTCTTC CASSLAPSQVNNEQFF
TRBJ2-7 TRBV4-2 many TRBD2 TGTGCCAGCAGCCAAGGACTAGCGGGAGGGTACGAGCAGTACTTC CASSQGLAGGYEQYF
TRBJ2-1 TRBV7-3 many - TGTGCCAGCAGCCCCAGGGGATGGCGGGAGTTTTCCTACAATGAGCAGTTCTTC CASSPRGWREFSYNEQFF
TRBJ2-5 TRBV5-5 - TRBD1 TGTGCCAGCAGCCCCTGGACAGGGGAAGAGACCCAGTACTTC CASSPWTGEETQYF
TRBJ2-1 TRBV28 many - TGTGCCAGCGGTACCCGGGACGGGTACAATGAGCAGTTCTTC CASGTRDGYNEQFF
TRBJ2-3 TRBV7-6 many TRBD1 TGTGCCAGCAGCCCACACCCCGGGACAGCCAAAGATACGCAGTATTTT CASSPHPGTAKDTQYF
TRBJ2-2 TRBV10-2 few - TGCGCCAGCAGTGCTTGGGACGGAAACACCGGGGAGCTGTTTTTT CASSAWDGNTGELFF
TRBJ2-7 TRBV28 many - TGTGCCATCACCTCGGGCTCCCTTGGGGTTTACGAGCAGTACTTC CAITSGSLGVYEQYF
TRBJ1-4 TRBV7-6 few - TGTGCCAGCAGCTTAGACGCACCGGGTTGGGAAAAACTGTTTTTT CASSLDAPGWEKLFF
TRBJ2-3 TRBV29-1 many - TGCAGCGTTGCCAGCACAGATACGCAGTATTTT CSVASTDTQYF
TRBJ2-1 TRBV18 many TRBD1 TGTGCCAGCTCTTTCAACCCAGGACAGGGGACCTACAATGAGCAGTTCTTC CASSFNPGQGTYNEQFF
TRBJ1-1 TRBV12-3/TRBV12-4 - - TGTGCCAGCAGTTTAGCCCTGGGGACTTTGAACACTGAAGCTTTCTTT CASSLALGTLNTEAFF
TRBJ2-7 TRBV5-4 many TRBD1 TGTGCCAGCAGCCCGACAGGGGGCGGTTACGAGCAGTACTTC CASSPTGGGYEQYF
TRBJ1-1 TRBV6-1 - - TGTGCCAGCAGACTGTACAGGGAAATGAACACTGAAGCTTTCTTT CASRLYREMNTEAFF
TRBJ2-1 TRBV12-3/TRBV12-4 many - TGTGCCAGCACCCCGGGGGGCGGATACAATGAGCAGTTCTTC CASTPGGGYNEQFF
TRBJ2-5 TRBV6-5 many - TGTGCCAGCAGTTCCCCCCGGGGCCCAAAAGAGACCCAGTACTTC CASSSPRGPKETQYF
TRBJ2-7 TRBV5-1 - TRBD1 TGCGCCAGCAGCTTGTGGTCTGCAGGGGGTATTGGCTACGAGCAGTACTTC CASSLWSAGGIGYEQYF
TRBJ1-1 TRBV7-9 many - TGTGCCAGCAGCTTAGCGGCTGAAGCTTTCTTT CASSLAAEAFF
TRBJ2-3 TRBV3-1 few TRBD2 TGTGCCAGCAGCCCTTGGACTAGGGGAGATACGCAGTATTTT CASSPWTRGDTQYF
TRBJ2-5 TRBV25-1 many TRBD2 TGTGCCAGCAGTCAAACCAGACTAGCGGGAGCTGGGCGTGAGACCCAGTACTTC CASSQTRLAGAGRETQYF
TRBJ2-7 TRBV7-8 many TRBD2 TGTGCCAGCAGCTCCCGACCGGGACTAGAATACGAGCAGTACTTC CASSSRPGLEYEQYF
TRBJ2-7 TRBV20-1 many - TGCAGTGCTAGAGAGCCCCCCAAATACGAGCAGTACTTC CSAREPPKYEQYF
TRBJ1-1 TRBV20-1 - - TGCAGTGCTTACGACTCGCAGGGCCTCATGAACACTGAAGCTTTCTTT CSAYDSQGLMNTEAFF
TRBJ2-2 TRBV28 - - TGTGCCAGCAGTCTCGACCACAGGGATGCCGGGGAGCTGTTTTTT CASSLDHRDAGELFF
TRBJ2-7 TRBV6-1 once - TGTGCCAGCAGTGAAGGAGTAGTTTATGCCTACGAGCAGTACTTC CASSEGVVYAYEQYF
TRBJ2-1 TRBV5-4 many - TGTGCCAGCAGCAACACCGGGACTTCCTACAATGAGCAGTTCTTC CASSNTGTSYNEQFF
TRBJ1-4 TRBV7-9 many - TGTGCCAGCAGCTCTCAGGGTGGCCAAAAACTGTTTTTT CASSSQGGQKLFF
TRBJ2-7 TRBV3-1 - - TGTGCCAGCAGCCCCGCGGGTGCTTACGAGCAGTACTTC CASSPAGAYEQYF
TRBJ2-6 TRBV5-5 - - TGTGCCAGCAGCAAGGCGGGCTCTGGGGCCAACGTCCTGACTTTC CASSKAGSGANVLTF